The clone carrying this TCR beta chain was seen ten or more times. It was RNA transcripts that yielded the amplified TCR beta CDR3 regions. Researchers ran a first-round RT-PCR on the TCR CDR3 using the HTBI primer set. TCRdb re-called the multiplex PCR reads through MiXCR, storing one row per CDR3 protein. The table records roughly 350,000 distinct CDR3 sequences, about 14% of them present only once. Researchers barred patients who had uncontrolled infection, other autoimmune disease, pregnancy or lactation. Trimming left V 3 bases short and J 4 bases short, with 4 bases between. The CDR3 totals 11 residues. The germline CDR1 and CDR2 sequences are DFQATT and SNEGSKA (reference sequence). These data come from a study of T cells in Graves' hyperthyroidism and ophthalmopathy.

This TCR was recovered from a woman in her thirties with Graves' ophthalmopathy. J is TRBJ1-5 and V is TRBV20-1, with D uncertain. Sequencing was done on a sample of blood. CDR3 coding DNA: TGCAGTGCTAGCCCTAATCAGCCCCAGCATTTT. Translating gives CSASPNQPQHF.